Presented here are 2 T cell receptor beta chains from one specimen sequenced in a study of vaccination effects on CD4 cells after COVID-19. These receptors have no known antigen. The culture ran for nine to eleven days, and then CD4+ T cells were isolated. TCRdb's copy holds only in-frame clones and misses some; the assay was immunoSEQ multiplex PCR. The top ten clones hold 20% to 25% of a sample with roughly 60,000 clones, approximately 72% of them seen once. Sequences were derived from CD4+ T cells from PBMCs cultured without peptide, sampled before COVID-19 vaccination. These receptors all stem from a human donor who had a prior SARS-CoV-2 infection.

V and J are TRBV5-1 and TRBJ1-4; D is unresolved. The V end lost 1 base, the J end lost 0 bases, and 10 bases lay between the germline ends. Germline assignment: CDR1 SGHRS and CDR2 YFSETQ. The CDR3 is made up of 16 amino acids. For the CDR3, the DNA is TGCGCCAGCAGCTTGATCGTCGGGGCAACTAATGAAAAACTGTTTTTT. Translation gives CASSLIVGATNEKLFF.

The V and J genes are TRBV4-1 and TRBJ1-4; a weak D match, TRBD1 (6 bases). The CDR3 runs to 16 residues. V was trimmed by 7 bases and J by 4 bases, leaving 19 bases between them. Germline values: CDR1 MGHRA, CDR2 YSYEKL. In DNA, the CDR3 is TGCGCCAGCACACAACAGGCGACAGGTTATAATGAAAAACTGTTTTTT. It encodes CASTQQATGYNEKLFF.